The sequence of this T cell receptor beta chain was determined in a study of blood T cell repertoires in COVID-19. Germline V gene data show CDR1 as KGHSH and CDR2 as LQKENI. V was clipped by 4 bases and J by 3 bases; unmatched bases: 6. The CDR3 sequence is 15 residues long. The repertoire was sequenced with immunoSEQ multiplex PCR; TCRdb's copy has only in-frame clones and lacks some. In the table there are roughly 110,000 clones, over 80% of which are singletons. Sequenced material: peripheral blood. This receptor was identified in a woman aged 30 to 39 with acute or convalescent COVID-19. The J gene is TRBJ2-7, the V gene TRBV18; TRBD1 aligns across 10 bases. In DNA, the CDR3 is TGTGCCAGCTCACTTGGACAGGGGGTTGACTACGAGCAGTACTTC. Its protein product is CASSLGQGVDYEQYF.